This entry describes one TCR beta chain. As yet, its antigen is unknown. This sample is drawn from a study of cytomegalovirus exposure and HLA in healthy donors. Produced via immunoSEQ multiplex PCR; TCRdb's table is partial and in-frame only. The sample records 50,000 to 65,000 clones, over 85% being singletons. While the first cohort had 600 to 800 subjects, the donors belonged to the separate validation cohort of 120 subjects. Whole-study findings and limits: Rarity marked most TCR sequences, yet some public TCRs occurred in many donors. Published work reported that the classifier diagnosed cytomegalovirus status with high specificity and sensitivity.

Germline V gene lookup returns CDR1 MNHEY and CDR2 SVGAGI. The V end was cut by 8 bases, the J end by 1 base, with 9 bases between. This CDR3 region has 13 residues. Sequenced sample: PBMCs. The source is a woman aged 18-29 years in good health and CMV-seropositive. This chain links TRBV6-5 with TRBJ1-5; possible D gene TRBD1, 5 bases. The CDR3 nucleotides read TGTGCCAGCTCCGGGGGAAGCAATCAGCCCCAGCATTTT. Translated: CASSGGSNQPQHF.